This record looks at one T cell receptor (beta chain) sequence and its context. What it binds is not known. The same CDR3 arises from other DNA sequences in this sample as well. The data belong to a study of radiation and T cells in renal cell carcinoma. The protocol was immunoSEQ multiplex PCR, while the TCRdb copy is restricted to in-frame clones and leaves out a portion. The table shows about 150,000 clones, with approximately 88% occurring only once. Time point specified: blood 2 weeks post-SBRT. Treatment of the sample: 15 Gy SBRT to primary tumor, nephrectomy 4 weeks later. Findings and caveats of the study: Without pretreatment biopsies, baseline tumor clonotype presence was undetermined.

Specimen: blood, collected from a patient whose treatment included radiotherapy and nephrectomy. The receptor comes from a woman aged 50 to 60 with renal cell carcinoma.

CDR3 sequence: CASSLEETQYF. CDR3 sequence (DNA): TGCGCCAGCAGCTTGGAGGAGACCCAGTACTTC. The genes are TRBV5-1 and TRBJ2-5; D unresolved. The CDR3 has 11 amino acids. V was trimmed by 0 bases and J by 5 bases, leaving 2 bases between them. The germline V gene encodes CDR1 SGHRS and CDR2 YFSETQ.